Included here is one T cell receptor (beta chain) sequence, with context. As to time point: healthy volunteer bleed at 6 weeks. Total RNA was isolated from whole blood that had not been fractionated. This specimen comes from a study of human T cells and chemical hapten exposure. About the study: Small discrepancies in pooled library volume mainly accounted for the varying TCR yields per sample.

A single record per CDR3 protein comes from TCRdb applying MiXCR to the RACE reads. Among roughly 80,000 distinct CDR3 sequences listed, around 9.3% were seen once. This sequence originates from a female donor in good health. Some clones in this sample may be carry-over from other donors' samples. The specimen was whole blood.

The CDR3 region is CASTGTGDGQPQHF. The CDR3 DNA is TGTGCCAGCACCGGGACAGGGGACGGGCAGCCCCAGCATTTT. V and J are TRBV12-3 or TRBV12-4 and TRBJ1-5, with 10 nucleotides matching TRBD1. With 7 bases clipped from V and 7 bases from J, the junction kept 7 bases outside the gene matches. The CDR3 loop spans 14 amino acids.